The source of this T cell receptor beta chain is a study of vaccination and CD4 T cells after COVID-19. Sequenced with the Oncomine TCR Beta short-read assay was DNA taken from cultured CD4+ T cells. MiXCR was run by TCRdb on the PCR reads, yielding one entry per CDR3 protein. The table records about 15,000 distinct CDR3 sequences, around 42% of them present only once. Study-level results: Spike mono-reactivity was shown by 304 of 307 vaccine-specific clones in convalescent patients.

Points on this clonotype: The antigen is undetermined.

Germline V gene sequence: CDR1 SGHNT, CDR2 YYREEE (reference sequence). The CDR3 length is 14 residues. The germline V and J ends were trimmed by 0 bases and 7 bases, with 8 bases remaining between them. Treatment denoted: approximately 9-day PBMC culture with coronavirus spike peptide pools or control peptides (ViraFEST assay). Before TCRs were sequenced, ViraFEST expanded antigen-specific T cells with peptide pools. The source was CD4+ T cells from blood, cultured in vitro, collected before SARS-CoV-2 vaccination. This rearrangement joins TRBV5-4 to TRBJ1-6; weak D call: TRBD1 (5 bases). This TCR derives from a human donor who had recovered from COVID-19. CDR3 bases: TGTGCCAGCAGCTTGGCCGGGGCCAATTCACCCCTCCACTTT. It translates to CASSLAGANSPLHF.